This passage covers 28 T cell receptor beta chains from one sample sequenced in a study of CD8 T cells in Susac syndrome. RNA totalling about 0.5 to 1 ug underwent reverse transcription with random hexamers. One entry per CDR3 protein, called by TCRdb with MiXCR from the immunoSEQ multiplex PCR reads. This sample has more than 90,000 distinct CDR3 sequences, with 90% to 95% found just once. Source material: CD4+ T cells from PBMCs. These receptors all stem from a human donor with multiple sclerosis.

The rearrangement links TRBV3-1 to TRBJ2-6; D not certain. The CDR3 sequence is 15 residues long. V lost 8 bases and J lost 0, with 11 bases in between. In germline, CDR1 is LGHDT, CDR2 YNNKEL (reference sequence). DNA of the CDR3: TGTGCCAGCGCACCGGTTCGCTCTGGGGCCAACGTCCTGACTTTC. Protein product: CASAPVRSGANVLTF.

In DNA form, the CDR3 reads TGTGCCAGCAGCCCCCCGACTAATGAGCAGTTCTTC. Its translation: CASSPPTNEQFF. This chain links TRBV7-9 with TRBJ2-1, with D unresolved. Germline lookup yields CDR1 SEHNR and CDR2 FQNEAQ (reference sequence). This CDR3 is built from 12 residues. Trimming cost V 5 bases and J 7 bases, with 9 bases left between them.

This clonotype has only a few counts. The chain couples TRBV14 to TRBJ2-7; tentative D call: TRBD2 (5 bases). Looked up from germline, CDR1 is SGHDN and CDR2 is FVKESK. V was trimmed by 6 bases and J by 5 bases, leaving 14 bases between them. The CDR3 covers 13 residues. CDR3 bases: TGTGCCAGCAGTCTACCGGGATCGCACGAGCAGTACTTC. Protein sequence: CASSLPGSHEQYF.

The V gene is TRBV29-1, the J gene TRBJ1-2; D may be TRBD1 (5 bases). V lost 4 bases to trimming and J lost 6 bases, with 18 bases between them. Germline CDR1 is SQVTM and CDR2 is ANQGSEA. The CDR3 covers 14 residues. CDR3 region: CSVVSWQGLNGYTF. The DNA of the CDR3 is TGCAGCGTTGTCAGCTGGCAGGGATTAAATGGCTACACCTTC.

This clonotype was seen a single time. The V call is TRBV28, the J call TRBJ2-7; perhaps TRBD1 as D (6 bases). Germline CDR1 MDHEN, CDR2 SYDVKM. V shed 2 bases and J shed 12 bases, with 23 bases lying between them. The CDR3 totals 15 residues. CDR3 coding DNA: TGTGCCAGCAGTTTACACTCCGGGACACGCAAAGGCCTGTACTTC. Translation: CASSLHSGTRKGLYF.

The chain carries TRBV7-9 and TRBJ2-2; D is unclear. V dropped 5 bases and J dropped 5 bases, with 9 bases sitting between them. Germline V gene lookup returns CDR1 SEHNR and CDR2 FQNEAQ (reference sequence). This CDR3 spans 13 amino acids. The CDR3 sequence is CASSPEETGELFF. The CDR3 nucleotides read TGTGCCAGCAGCCCTGAGGAGACCGGGGAGCTGTTTTTT.

V is TRBV18 and J is TRBJ1-5; D is uncertain. The germline V gene encodes CDR1 KGHSH and CDR2 LQKENI. The CDR3 length is 13 residues. V lost 3 bases and J lost 0, with 3 bases in between. The CDR3 sequence: CASSPLSNQPQHF. The CDR3 coding sequence is TGTGCCAGCTCACCGCTTAGCAATCAGCCCCAGCATTTT.

CDR3 region: CASSFTDRRETEAFF. The CDR3 nucleotides read TGCGCCAGCAGCTTTACGGACAGGCGAGAAACTGAAGCTTTCTTT. The chain joins TRBV5-1 to TRBJ1-1; 7 bases agree with TRBD1. V gave up 2 bases and J gave up 5 bases; unmatched junction bases: 9. Germline V gene lookup returns CDR1 SGHRS and CDR2 YFSETQ. This CDR3 is 15 amino acids long.

This clonotype has a single count. This sequence joins TRBV20-1 and TRBJ1-1, with TRBD1 identical over 9 bases. The V gene's germline CDR1 is DFQATT and CDR2 SNEGSKA (reference sequence). V shed 0 bases, J shed 1 base, and the junction held 3 bases outside the gene matches. This CDR3 is 15 amino acids long. The CDR3 reads CSARDYRGQNTEAFF. In DNA form, the CDR3 reads TGCAGTGCTAGAGACTACAGGGGGCAGAACACTGAAGCTTTCTTT.

CDR3 amino acids: CAWSVGQGNYEQYF. For the CDR3, the DNA is TGTGCCTGGAGTGTAGGACAGGGGAATTACGAGCAGTACTTC. This chain uses TRBV30 with TRBJ2-7, with 9 bases that match TRBD1. The CDR3 is 14 amino acids. CDR1 and CDR2 from the germline V gene are GTSNPN and SVGIG (reference sequence). Unmatched junction bases numbered 4, after V lost 0 bases and J lost 4 bases.

This clonotype has a single count. The chain combines TRBV10-3 with TRBJ2-5; 8 bases are a match to TRBD1. The CDR3 extends over 13 amino acids. Losses at the gene ends were 6 bases for V and 3 bases for J; bases not matched to a gene: 3. Looked up from germline, CDR1 is ENHRY and CDR2 is SYGVKD. For the CDR3, the DNA is TGTGCCATCAGCCCGGACAGGGAAGAGACCCAGTACTTC. Translation gives CAISPDREETQYF.

V gene TRBV6-5 combines with J gene TRBJ2-3, with 8 bases fitting TRBD1. The CDR3 runs to 16 residues. With 0 bases clipped from V and 1 base from J, the junction kept 3 bases outside the gene matches. Germline V lookup: CDR1 MNHEY, CDR2 SVGAGI. The CDR3 sequence is CASSYSLTGGTDTQYF. The CDR3 DNA reads as TGTGCCAGCAGTTACTCCCTGACAGGGGGCACAGATACGCAGTATTTT.

The chain employs TRBV7-9 and TRBJ2-5; D is undetermined. The CDR3 is made up of 14 amino acids. CDR1 and CDR2 (germline): SEHNR, FQNEAQ (reference sequence). Trimming cost V 5 bases and J 2 bases, with 12 bases left between them. CDR3 in DNA: TGTGCCAGCAGCCCCGGCCCGGCACAAGAGACCCAGTACTTC. Residues: CASSPGPAQETQYF.

This chain uses TRBV13 with TRBJ2-1, with 10 bases lining up with TRBD1. This CDR3 comprises 15 residues. CDR1 PRHDT and CDR2 FYEKMQ come from the germline V gene (reference sequence). The junction had 4 bases not matched to a gene; V was cut back by 6 bases and J by 2 bases. The CDR3, as DNA: TGTGCCAGCAGGCCGGACAGGGGGACCTACAATGAGCAGTTCTTC. Its translation is CASRPDRGTYNEQFF.

V and J are TRBV29-1 and TRBJ1-2, with unresolved D. The CDR3 is 12 residues long. CDR1 SQVTM and CDR2 ANQGSEA come from the germline V gene. V lost 3 bases, J lost 8 bases, and 13 bases lay in between. The CDR3 loop is CSVDKAAGGYTF. As DNA, the CDR3 is TGCAGCGTTGATAAGGCGGCCGGGGGCTACACCTTC.

The genes are TRBV18 and TRBJ1-1; 7 bases agree with TRBD1. The CDR3 runs 15 residues. V lost 2 bases, J lost 4 bases, and 7 bases stayed unmatched. The V gene's germline CDR1 is KGHSH and CDR2 LQKENI. CDR3 sequence (DNA): TGTGCCAGCTCACCATCAGGGGGAGTAGGCACTGAAGCTTTCTTT. It encodes CASSPSGGVGTEAFF.

The chain joins TRBV7-3 to TRBJ2-2, with D unclear. Germline CDR1 SGHTA, CDR2 FQGTGA. Trimming removed 1 base from V and 1 base from J, with 4 bases in between. The CDR3 extends over 14 amino acids. CDR3 sequence: CASSLNRNTGELFF. CDR3 nucleotide sequence: TGTGCCAGCAGCTTAAACAGGAACACCGGGGAGCTGTTTTTT.

The chain carries TRBV6-2 or TRBV6-3 and TRBJ1-2; D unresolved. CDR3 length: 14 residues. V shed 0 bases and J shed 7 bases, with 12 bases lying between them. CDR1 MNHEY and CDR2 SVGEGT come from the germline V gene. CDR3 in DNA: TGTGCCAGCAGTTACTCGGAAAGGGCAAGTGGCTACACCTTC. This gives the protein CASSYSERASGYTF.

The rearrangement links TRBV9 to TRBJ1-3, with D hard to call. Trimming removed 4 bases from V and 0 bases from J, with 11 bases in between. CDR1 and CDR2 from the germline V gene are SGDLS and YYNGEE. CDR3 size: 15 residues. The DNA of the CDR3 is TGTGCCAGCAGCCTAGCCCCGTACTCTGGAAACACCATATATTTT. It codes for CASSLAPYSGNTIYF.

CDR3 in DNA: TGTGCCAGCTCCACAGGGGGCCTGGACACCGGGGAGCTGTTTTTT. Translated, it gives CASSTGGLDTGELFF. The chain links TRBV28 to TRBJ2-2; the match to TRBD1 covers 9 bases. In germline, CDR1 is MDHEN, CDR2 SYDVKM. There are 15 residues in the CDR3. The J segment lost 3 bases and the V segment lost 8 bases, leaving 7 bases of the junction unmatched.

This chain links TRBV4-3 with TRBJ2-5, with D tentatively TRBD2 (7 bases). Germline V gives CDR1 LGHNA, CDR2 YSLEER. The CDR3 consists of 14 residues. Trimming shortened V by 4 bases and J by 3 bases, and 12 bases separated the two germline ends. Here the CDR3 reads CASSLEGGEETQYF. In nucleotides, the CDR3 is TGCGCCAGCAGCCTGGAGGGGGGGGAAGAGACCCAGTACTTC.

This clonotype has just one count. The chain combines TRBV6-1 with TRBJ1-2, with a weak D call TRBD1 (6 bases). The V gene lost 3 bases and the J gene lost 4 bases, with 9 bases spanning the gap. Germline-derived CDR1 and CDR2 are MNHNS and SASEGT. This CDR3 contains 13 residues. In DNA, the CDR3 is TGTGCCAGCAGTGACCGGGGGCTCTATGGCTACACCTTC. As protein: CASSDRGLYGYTF.

The V gene is TRBV4-2, the J gene TRBJ1-5, with D hard to call. V lost 4 bases to trimming and J lost 1 base, with 5 bases between them. The CDR3 is 13 amino acids. CDR1 and CDR2 from the germline V gene are LGHNA and YNFKEQ. The CDR3 nucleotides are TGTGCCAGCAGCCCGGACAGCAATCAGCCCCAGCATTTT. Encoded protein: CASSPDSNQPQHF.

The V call is TRBV30, the J call TRBJ1-5; weak D call: TRBD1 (5 bases). Trimming cost V 3 bases and J 5 bases, with 11 bases left between them. The CDR3 has 13 amino acids. Germline CDR1 reads GTSNPN; CDR2 reads SVGIG (reference sequence). As DNA, the CDR3 is TGTGCCTGGAGCAGGGCGCGCGATCAGCCCCAGCATTTT. Its translation: CAWSRARDQPQHF.

This clonotype was detected only a few times. V and J are TRBV3-1 and TRBJ2-7; D uncertain. Trimming cost V 3 bases and J 6 bases, with 12 bases left between them. The CDR3 covers 13 residues. Looked up from germline, CDR1 is LGHDT and CDR2 is YNNKEL (reference sequence). CDR3 amino acids: CASSQGGTGEQYF. The CDR3 DNA reads as TGTGCCAGCAGCCAGGGCGGTACTGGCGAGCAGTACTTC.

The V call is TRBV20-1, the J call TRBJ2-5; D ambiguous. This CDR3 spans 16 amino acids. V lost 3 bases, J lost 4 bases, and 21 bases lay in between. Germline CDR1 reads DFQATT; CDR2 reads SNEGSKA (reference sequence). The CDR3 nucleotides are TGCAGTGCTAGGGATCCGTTATGGACCATCCGAGAGACCCAGTACTTC. Its protein product is CSARDPLWTIRETQYF.

The V gene is TRBV20-1, the J gene TRBJ1-6, with D uncertain. CDR3 length equals 17 residues. Trimming took 0 bases from V and 0 from J, leaving 12 bases between them. The germline V gene encodes CDR1 DFQATT and CDR2 SNEGSKA (reference sequence). The CDR3, as DNA: TGCAGTGCTAGAGAGTCAGACGGCCGCTCCTATAATTCACCCCTCCACTTT. Translating gives CSARESDGRSYNSPLHF.

The V gene is TRBV6-5, the J gene TRBJ1-2; D gene unclear. Germline V gene lookup returns CDR1 MNHEY and CDR2 SVGAGI. V was shortened by 0 bases and J by 0 bases, with 14 bases between the two germline ends. The CDR3 length is 17 residues. CDR3 residues: CASSYSMRGSANYGYTF. Here the CDR3 DNA reads TGTGCCAGCAGTTACTCGATGAGAGGGTCGGCTAACTATGGCTACACCTTC.